The rows below give T cell receptor beta chains drawn from one sample of a study of shared clonotypes between healthy human individuals. The protocol was immunoSEQ multiplex PCR, while the TCRdb copy is restricted to in-frame clones and leaves out a portion. The sample holds 950,000 to 1,100,000 clones, around three quarters seen once. Sequenced input: memory CD4+ T cells from PBMCs. These receptors all stem from a man between 18 and 35 years old in good health. Some clones in this sample may be carry-over from other donors' samples. CDR3s include the opening cysteine and the closing phenylalanine or tryptophan. D genes are given only for firm matches. For some rows the clone size is stated as once, few or many, or as a class when expanded; others skip it.

size,V,J,D,DNA,CDR3
.,TRBV2,TRBJ2-7,TRBD2,TGTGCCACCAGCGGGAGCGGGTTCGAGCAGTACTTC,CATSGSGFEQYF
.,TRBV5-6,TRBJ2-3,.,TGTGCCAGCAGTGGGGCAGGGACTAGCACAGATACGCAGTATTTT,CASSGAGTSTDTQYF
once,TRBV5-4,TRBJ2-5,TRBD2,TGTGCCAGCAGCTTGACGGGAGGGGGGGAGACCCAGTACTTC,CASSLTGGGETQYF
.,TRBV7-3,TRBJ1-1,.,TGTGCCAGCAGCTTAGCCGGGACGGCGAACACTGAAGCTTTCTTT,CASSLAGTANTEAFF
.,TRBV5-1,TRBJ1-2,.,TGCGCCAGCAGGGGGGGTCCGACGGACTCTAACTATGGCTACACCTTC,CASRGGPTDSNYGYTF
.,TRBV7-8,TRBJ2-7,TRBD2,TGTGCCAGCAGCTTAGTAGCGGGAGCGGTCCACGAGCAGTACTTC,CASSLVAGAVHEQYF
.,TRBV4-1,TRBJ2-7,.,TGCGCCAGCAGCCTGGGGACCAGCTCCTACGAGCAGTACTTC,CASSLGTSSYEQYF
.,TRBV30,TRBJ2-2,.,TGTGCCTGGAGTGTACTAGGGGGAGTGCGAACCGGGGAGCTGTTTTTT,CAWSVLGGVRTGELFF
once,TRBV7-2,TRBJ2-1,TRBD2,TGTGCCAGCAGCCCGGACAGCGGGAGAGGCAGGGAGCAGTTCTTC,CASSPDSGRGREQFF
.,TRBV5-4,TRBJ2-7,.,TGTGCCAGCAGCCCTGACGTGGGGGGATCGCGCGAGCAGTACTTC,CASSPDVGGSREQYF
.,TRBV28,TRBJ1-2,.,TGTGCCAGCAGTTCAGGGATGGACTATGGCTACACCTTC,CASSSGMDYGYTF
.,TRBV2,TRBJ2-7,TRBD1,TGTGCCAGCAGTGTTATCGGGACAGCCTACGAGCAGTACTTC,CASSVIGTAYEQYF
.,TRBV19,TRBJ2-7,TRBD1,TGTGCCAGTAGTCAGCCGGGACAGGGGGCCTACGAGCAGTACTTC,CASSQPGQGAYEQYF
.,TRBV27,TRBJ1-5,.,TGTGCCAGCAGTTTTGTACAGGGCGACCAGCCCCAGCATTTT,CASSFVQGDQPQHF
.,TRBV6-1,TRBJ2-5,TRBD2,TGTGCCAGTTCGGGGGGAGAGACCCAGTACTTC,CASSGGETQYF